Reported below is one T cell receptor (beta chain). Its specificity is not known. Caucasian adults living in Nashville, Tennessee, provided all samples. This sample is part of a study of shared clonotypes between healthy human individuals. Across the study: CD4 naive and memory got three plates each, CD8 naive two, CD8 memory one. Whole-study findings and limits: Rarefaction exposed incomplete sorted-subset sequencing despite large depth.

Each subset's genomic DNA was shared equally among a number of immunoSEQ plates. Assay used: immunoSEQ multiplex PCR; TCRdb lists only in-frame clones, some missing. Of nearly 1,000,000 clones in the sample, around 80% were seen once. The germline V and J ends were trimmed by 4 bases and 4 bases, with 20 bases remaining between them. The CDR3 totals 16 residues. Germline V CDR1 and CDR2: SGHRS, YFSETQ. The specimen was memory CD4+ T cells sorted from blood. Described subset: CD45RA-negative fraction. The chain joins TRBV5-1 to TRBJ1-1; D uncertain. The source of this sequence is a man between 18 and 29 years old in good health. In DNA form, the CDR3 reads TGCGCCAGCAGCCCTCAACGGGGAGGGCGCGGCACTGAAGCTTTCTTT. Translated: CASSPQRGGRGTEAFF.